This T cell receptor (beta chain) emerged from a study of T-cell reconstitution after alpha-beta-depleted transplantation in children. The study, taken as a whole, reports: Several hundred expanded graft clones reportedly supplied alpha-beta T cells about two months after transplant.

Unique molecular identifiers were incorporated into the prepared TCRbeta library. TCRdb ran MiXCR on the PCR reads and lists one entry per CDR3 protein. Of nearly 200,000 distinct CDR3 sequences listed, 5% to 7.5% were seen once; the top ten hold around 4.1%. This clonotype was observed many times. Antigen: not known. This TCR was recovered from a girl in the first two years of life with combined immunodeficiency, due to receive a stem cell transplant. This specimen consisted of PBMCs, obtained before TCRalphabeta/CD19-depleted stem cell transplant.

The CDR3 DNA follows: TGTGCCAGCAGCTTACGTTGGCTGGGCTACGAGCAGTACTTC. It codes for CASSLRWLGYEQYF. The chain combines TRBV7-2 with TRBJ2-7; no definite D call. V was trimmed by 2 bases and J by 3 bases, leaving 11 bases between them. CDR3 size: 14 residues. CDR1 is SGHTA and CDR2 is FQGNSA in the germline V gene.